The sequence of this T cell receptor beta chain was determined in a study of blood T cell repertoires in COVID-19. V shed 8 bases, J shed 0 bases, and the junction held 4 bases outside the gene matches. The CDR3 runs to 13 residues. Sequencing was performed with immunoSEQ multiplex PCR; in TCRdb, only in-frame clones are kept and a portion is missing. The profile shows almost 250,000 clones, 86% of them singletons. The chain joins TRBV12-3 or TRBV12-4 to TRBJ2-7, with 7 nucleotides matching TRBD2. The sequenced sample consisted of peripheral blood. This clonotype was sampled from an older woman who had recovered from COVID-19. The CDR3 region has the DNA TGTGCCAGCCAGCGGGGCAGCTCCTACGAGCAGTACTTC. Its protein is CASQRGSSYEQYF.